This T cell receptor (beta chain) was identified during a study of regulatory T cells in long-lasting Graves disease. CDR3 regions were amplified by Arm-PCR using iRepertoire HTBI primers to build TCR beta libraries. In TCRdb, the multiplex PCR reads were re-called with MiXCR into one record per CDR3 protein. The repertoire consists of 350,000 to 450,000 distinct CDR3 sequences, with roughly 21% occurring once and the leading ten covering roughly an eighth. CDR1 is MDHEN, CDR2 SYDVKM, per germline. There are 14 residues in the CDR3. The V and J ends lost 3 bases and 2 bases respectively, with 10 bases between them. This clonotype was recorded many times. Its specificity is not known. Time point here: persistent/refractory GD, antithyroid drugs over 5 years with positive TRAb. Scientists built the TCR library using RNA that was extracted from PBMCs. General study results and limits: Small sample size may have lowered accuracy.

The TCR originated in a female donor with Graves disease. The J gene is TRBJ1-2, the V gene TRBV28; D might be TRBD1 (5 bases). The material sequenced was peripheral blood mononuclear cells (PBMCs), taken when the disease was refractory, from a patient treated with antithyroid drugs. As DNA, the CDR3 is TGTGCCAGCAGTTTCAGGGATCGCAACTATGGCTACACCTTC. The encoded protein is CASSFRDRNYGYTF.